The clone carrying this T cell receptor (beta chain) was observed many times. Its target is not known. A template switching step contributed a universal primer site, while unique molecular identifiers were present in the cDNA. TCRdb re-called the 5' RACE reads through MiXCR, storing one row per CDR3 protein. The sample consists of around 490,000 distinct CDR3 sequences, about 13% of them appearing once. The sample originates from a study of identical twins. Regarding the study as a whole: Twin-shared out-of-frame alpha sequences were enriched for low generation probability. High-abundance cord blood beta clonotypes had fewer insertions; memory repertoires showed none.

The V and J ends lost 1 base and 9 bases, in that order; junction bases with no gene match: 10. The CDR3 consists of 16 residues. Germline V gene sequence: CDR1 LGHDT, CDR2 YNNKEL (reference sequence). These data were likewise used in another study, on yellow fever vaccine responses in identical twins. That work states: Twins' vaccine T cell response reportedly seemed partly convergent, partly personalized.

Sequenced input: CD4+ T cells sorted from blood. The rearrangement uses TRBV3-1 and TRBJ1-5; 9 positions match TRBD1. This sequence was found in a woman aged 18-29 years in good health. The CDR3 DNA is TGTGCCAGCAGCCAAGGGGTGGCACAGGGGGCGAGGCCCCAGCATTTT. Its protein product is CASSQGVAQGARPQHF.